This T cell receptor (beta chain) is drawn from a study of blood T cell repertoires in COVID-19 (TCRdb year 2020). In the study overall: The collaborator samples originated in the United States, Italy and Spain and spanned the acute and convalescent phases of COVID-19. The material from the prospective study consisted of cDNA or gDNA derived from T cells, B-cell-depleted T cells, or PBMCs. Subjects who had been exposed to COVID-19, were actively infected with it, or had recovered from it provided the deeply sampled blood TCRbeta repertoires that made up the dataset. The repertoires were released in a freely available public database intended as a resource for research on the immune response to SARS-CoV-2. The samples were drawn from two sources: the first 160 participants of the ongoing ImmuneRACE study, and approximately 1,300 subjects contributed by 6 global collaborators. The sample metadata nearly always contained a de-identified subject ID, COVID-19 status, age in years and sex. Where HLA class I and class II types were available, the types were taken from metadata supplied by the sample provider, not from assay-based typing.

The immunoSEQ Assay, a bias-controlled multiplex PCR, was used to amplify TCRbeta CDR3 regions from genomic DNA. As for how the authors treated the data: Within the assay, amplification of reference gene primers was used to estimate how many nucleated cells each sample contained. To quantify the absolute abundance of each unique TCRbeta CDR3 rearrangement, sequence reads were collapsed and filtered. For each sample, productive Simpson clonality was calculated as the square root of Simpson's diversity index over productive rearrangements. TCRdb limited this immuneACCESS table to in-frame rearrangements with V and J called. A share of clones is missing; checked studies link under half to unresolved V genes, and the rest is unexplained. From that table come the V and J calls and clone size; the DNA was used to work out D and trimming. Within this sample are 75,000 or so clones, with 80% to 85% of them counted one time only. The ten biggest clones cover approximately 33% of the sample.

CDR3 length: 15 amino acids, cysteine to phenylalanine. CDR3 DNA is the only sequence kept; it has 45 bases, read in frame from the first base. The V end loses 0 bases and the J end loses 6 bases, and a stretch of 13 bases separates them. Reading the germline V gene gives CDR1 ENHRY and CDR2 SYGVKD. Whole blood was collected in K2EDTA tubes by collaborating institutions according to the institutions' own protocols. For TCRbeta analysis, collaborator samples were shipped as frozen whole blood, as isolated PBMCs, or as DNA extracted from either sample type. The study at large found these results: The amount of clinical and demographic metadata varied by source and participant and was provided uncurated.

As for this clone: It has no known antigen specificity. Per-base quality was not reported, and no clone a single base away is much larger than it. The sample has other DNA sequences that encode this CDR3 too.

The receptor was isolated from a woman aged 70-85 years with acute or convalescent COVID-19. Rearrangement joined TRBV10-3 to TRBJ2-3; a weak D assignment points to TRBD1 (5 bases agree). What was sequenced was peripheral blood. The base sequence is TGTGCCATCAGTGAGTCATCAGGGAAATCGGATACGCAGTATTTT. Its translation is CAISESSGKSDTQYF.